This TCR beta chain was identified in a study of blood T cell repertoires in COVID-19. The wider study: Samples came from the United States, Italy and Spain, spanning acute and convalescent COVID-19. In each case, the material was cDNA or gDNA derived from T cells, B-cell-depleted T cells, or PBMCs.

The V gene's germline CDR1 is SGHTA and CDR2 FQGNSA. This CDR3 comprises 16 residues. V was trimmed by 3 bases and J by 2 bases, leaving 14 bases between them. Authors' data handling: Amplification of reference gene primers was used by the study to estimate nucleated cell counts. Here immunoSEQ multiplex PCR was the method, and the copy in TCRdb shows in-frame clones only, minus some. V and J calls and clone size are as listed in that table; D and trimming were resolved from the DNA. This table holds just under 350,000 clones, approximately 82% found once. This sequence joins TRBV7-2 and TRBJ1-3; tentatively, D is TRBD1 (5 bases). The sequenced sample was peripheral blood. The TCR comes from a young man with active or convalescent COVID-19. CDR3 region: CASSLDIIGPGNTIYF. In DNA, the CDR3 is TGTGCCAGCAGCTTGGACATTATTGGCCCTGGAAACACCATATATTTT. The whole variable domain, remainder taken from reference TRBV7-2 and TRBJ1-3, is GAGVSQSPSNKVTEKGKDVELRCDPISGHTALYWYRQSLGQGLEFLIYFQGNSAPDKSGLPSDRFSAERTGGSVSTLTIQRTQQEDSAVYLCASSLDIIGPGNTIYFGEGSWLTVV.